The 30 T cell receptor beta chains in this list originate from one sample, sequenced in a study of CD8 T cells in Susac syndrome. Random hexamers were used to reverse transcribe an amount of about 0.45 to 1 ug RNA. TCRdb independently ran MiXCR on the immunoSEQ multiplex PCR reads; one entry per CDR3 protein. The data show a few hundred thousand distinct CDR3 sequences, approximately 85% seen once. The source material was CD8+ T cells from PBMCs. The receptor set was obtained from a human donor with multiple sclerosis.

The chain uses TRBV7-9 and TRBJ2-7; D might be TRBD1 (6 bases). CDR1 SEHNR and CDR2 FQNEAQ come from the germline V gene (reference sequence). The CDR3 runs 16 residues. The V end was cut by 4 bases, the J end by 1 base, with 17 bases between. CDR3 sequence: CASSYTGTRGSYEQYF. Written as DNA, the CDR3 is TGTGCCAGCAGCTATACAGGGACAAGGGGGTCCTACGAGCAGTACTTC.

The chain recombines TRBV20-1 with TRBJ1-2; D gene ambiguous. Germline loops: CDR1 DFQATT, CDR2 SNEGSKA (reference sequence). The CDR3 is made up of 12 amino acids. Trimming pared 3 bases from V and 4 bases from J, leaving 9 bases between. This CDR3 is CSARTGPYGYTF. The CDR3 DNA reads as TGCAGTGCTAGGACCGGCCCCTATGGCTACACCTTC.

This chain joins TRBV27 and TRBJ2-7; D is unresolved. V shed 1 base and J shed 5 bases, with 6 bases lying between them. CDR3 length equals 12 residues. CDR1 is MNHEY and CDR2 is SMNVEV in the germline V gene (reference sequence). In nucleotides, the CDR3 is TGTGCCAGCAGTTTATTGGGCCACGAGCAGTACTTC. Translated: CASSLLGHEQYF.

The rearrangement joins TRBV12-3 or TRBV12-4 to TRBJ1-4; D ambiguous. The CDR3 is 11 residues long. The germline V and J ends were trimmed by 3 bases and 5 bases, with 1 base remaining between them. CDR3 region: CASSFNEKLFF. The DNA for the CDR3 is TGTGCCAGCAGTTTCAATGAAAAACTGTTTTTT.

The chain joins TRBV7-7 to TRBJ2-1; tentative D call: TRBD2 (6 bases). Deletions cut 0 bases from V and 0 bases from J, with 12 bases between. Germline CDR1 is SSHAT and CDR2 is FNYEAQ (reference sequence). The CDR3 has 17 residues. This chain's CDR3 is CASSLAGGDSSYNEQFF. Written as DNA, the CDR3 is TGTGCCAGCAGCTTAGCCGGCGGGGATAGCTCCTACAATGAGCAGTTCTTC.

This clonotype was detected only a few times. This chain uses TRBV29-1 with TRBJ2-2; perhaps TRBD2 as D (6 bases). V gave up 8 bases and J gave up 6 bases, with 13 bases separating them. Germline CDR1 and CDR2: SQVTM and ANQGSEA. This CDR3 has 12 amino acids. CDR3 DNA: TGCAGCCTGAGAGGAGGGGCCGGGGAGCTGTTTTTT. Translation: CSLRGGAGELFF.

This chain joins TRBV20-1 and TRBJ2-7; D is possibly TRBD2 (6 bases). Germline lookup yields CDR1 DFQATT and CDR2 SNEGSKA (reference sequence). Trimming removed 4 bases at V and 5 bases at J, with 12 bases between. The CDR3 runs 12 residues. The CDR3 DNA reads as TGCAGTGCTATACCATGGGGGGACGAGCAGTACTTC. It encodes CSAIPWGDEQYF.

This clonotype was counted between two and nine times. The V and J genes are TRBV27 and TRBJ1-2; D call uncertain. CDR1 MNHEY and CDR2 SMNVEV come from the germline V gene (reference sequence). The CDR3 has 13 residues. The germline V and J ends were trimmed by 3 bases and 2 bases, with 7 bases remaining between them. CDR3 coding DNA: TGTGCCAGCAGTTTTGGCCCCAACTATGGCTACACCTTC. This encodes CASSFGPNYGYTF.

This rearrangement joins TRBV20-1 to TRBJ2-7; 12 bases are shared with TRBD2. Germline-derived CDR1 and CDR2 are DFQATT and SNEGSKA (reference sequence). Unmatched junction bases numbered 9, after V lost 3 bases and J lost 3 bases. This CDR3 is built from 16 residues. Here the CDR3 DNA reads TGCAGTGCTAGGAATTCACTAGCGGGAGGCCTCTACGAGCAGTACTTC. Translating gives CSARNSLAGGLYEQYF.

CDR3 DNA: TGTGCCAGCACTTTCAGGACCGGGACGGGGGAGACCCAGTACTTC. Its protein product is CASTFRTGTGETQYF. The chain links TRBV12-3 or TRBV12-4 to TRBJ2-5; D is perhaps TRBD1 or TRBD2 (5 bases each). This CDR3 spans 15 amino acids. V was clipped by 7 bases and J by 5 bases, with 20 bases between them.

Only one count was recorded for this clonotype. The chain links TRBV4-3 to TRBJ2-1; 7 bases map to TRBD2. The CDR3 consists of 15 residues. CDR1 and CDR2 (germline): LGHNA, YSLEER. V lost 4 bases to trimming and J lost 4 bases; unmatched junction nucleotides: 7. In DNA, the CDR3 is TGCGCCAGCAGCCTCAGCGGGGAACTTTACAATGAGCAGTTCTTC. It specifies CASSLSGELYNEQFF.

The chain links TRBV29-1 to TRBJ1-1; 8 bases line up with TRBD1. The V gene's germline CDR1 is SQVTM and CDR2 ANQGSEA. V shed 2 bases and J 1 base; nucleotides not matched to a gene: 9. This CDR3 spans 16 amino acids. The CDR3 DNA reads as TGCAGCGTTGAATACAGGGGGGATACCCCGAACACTGAAGCTTTCTTT. Amino acid sequence: CSVEYRGDTPNTEAFF.

On this clonotype: Relative to the germline gene, one junction end is altered; a read error may explain this. The chain carries TRBV5-4 and TRBJ1-2, with D tentatively TRBD1 (5 bases). Germline values: CDR1 SGHNT, CDR2 YYREEE (reference sequence). The CDR3 spans 12 residues. The CDR3 sequence: CAGGVDNYGYTF. In DNA, the CDR3 is TGCGCCGGGGGGGTTGATAACTATGGCTACACCTTC.

The chain combines TRBV6-2 or TRBV6-3 with TRBJ2-5; no reliable D call. The ends were cut back, 5 bases at V and 5 bases at J, with 12 bases in the middle. The germline CDR1 and CDR2 sequences are MNHEY and SVGEGT. The CDR3 extends over 13 amino acids. The CDR3 DNA reads TGTGCCAGCAGTATCCCGCCAAGGGAGACCCAGTACTTC. It specifies CASSIPPRETQYF.

The chain employs TRBV19 and TRBJ2-1; D not resolved. Deletions cut 1 base from V and 7 bases from J, with 11 bases between. In germline, CDR1 is LNHDA, CDR2 SQIVND (reference sequence). The CDR3 consists of 14 residues. The DNA for the CDR3 is TGTGCCAGTAGTATAGTAGACGCAAGTAATGAGCAGTTCTTC. Translation gives CASSIVDASNEQFF.

This clonotype was picked up one time. V gene TRBV6-5 combines with J gene TRBJ1-2; no clear D. The germline V gene encodes CDR1 MNHEY and CDR2 SVGAGI. The CDR3 consists of 14 residues. The V end lost 0 bases, the J end lost 4 bases, and 9 bases lay between the germline ends. CDR3 loop: CASSYSGFGYGYTF. The CDR3 bases are TGTGCCAGCAGTTACTCCGGGTTTGGCTATGGCTACACCTTC.

The CDR3 sequence: CATSISVGSNQPQHF. The CDR3 DNA reads as TGTGCCACCAGCATCTCCGTAGGGAGCAATCAGCCCCAGCATTTT. J is TRBJ1-5 and V is TRBV15; D unresolved. The CDR3 extends over 15 amino acids. The ends were cut back, 4 bases at V and 1 base at J, with 11 bases in the middle. CDR1 LNHNV and CDR2 YYDKDF come from the germline V gene (reference sequence).

The DNA of the CDR3 is TGTGCCTGGAGCCCCGGGGGGGGCACTGAAGCTTTCTTT. It translates to CAWSPGGGTEAFF. This rearrangement joins TRBV30 to TRBJ1-1; D perhaps matches TRBD1 (5 bases). The CDR3 consists of 13 residues. Trimming took off 3 bases at V and 4 bases at J, with 12 bases between the two ends. The germline CDR1 and CDR2 sequences are GTSNPN and SVGIG (reference sequence).

The rearrangement joins TRBV7-2 to TRBJ2-3; 8 bases match TRBD2. The CDR3 consists of 16 residues. The trim removed 1 base at V and 4 bases at J, leaving 7 bases unmatched. The germline V gene encodes CDR1 SGHTA and CDR2 FQGNSA. CDR3 in amino acids: CASSLGEAGAADTQYF. The CDR3 DNA reads TGTGCCAGCAGCTTAGGGGAAGCGGGAGCGGCAGATACGCAGTATTTT.

This clonotype was observed a single time. The V call is TRBV6-2 or TRBV6-3, the J call TRBJ2-2, with D unclear. Germline V gene data show CDR1 as MNHEY and CDR2 as SVGEGT. This CDR3 comprises 14 residues. Trimming removed 2 bases from V and 6 bases from J, with 10 bases in between. The CDR3 bases are TGTGCCAGCAGTTACGGGCCTCGGCCCGGGGAGCTGTTTTTT. Translated, it gives CASSYGPRPGELFF.

CDR3 in amino acids: CASSPRGPAYGYTF. CDR3 coding DNA: TGTGCCAGCAGTCCGCGGGGGCCGGCCTATGGCTACACCTTC. V is TRBV28 and J is TRBJ1-2; tentatively, D is TRBD1 (6 bases). CDR3 length: 14 amino acids. Germline assignment: CDR1 MDHEN and CDR2 SYDVKM. The germline V and J ends were trimmed by 5 bases and 4 bases, with 14 bases remaining between them.

The gene calls are TRBV30 and TRBJ2-2, with D perhaps TRBD1 or TRBD2 (5 bases each). The CDR3 is 16 residues long. Germline V gene sequence: CDR1 GTSNPN, CDR2 SVGIG (reference sequence). V lost 1 base to trimming and J lost 4 bases, with 16 bases between them. The CDR3 DNA reads as TGTGCCTGGAGTGCCGGGGTCAGGGCGGGCACCGGGGAGCTGTTTTTT. The encoded protein is CAWSAGVRAGTGELFF.

The chain employs TRBV12-3 or TRBV12-4 and TRBJ2-1, with unresolved D. V was cut by 2 bases and J by 0 bases, with 14 bases left in between. This CDR3 has 17 residues. The CDR3 nucleotides are TGTGCCAGCAGTTTATTAAGCCTGTCAAGCTCCTACAATGAGCAGTTCTTC. Amino acids: CASSLLSLSSSYNEQFF.

This clonotype was found a few times. CDR3 in amino acids: CASSSTWTGGQPQHF. DNA for the CDR3: TGTGCCAGCAGTTCCACCTGGACAGGAGGTCAGCCCCAGCATTTT. The chain couples TRBV6-5 to TRBJ1-5; 7 bases map to TRBD1. After removal of 4 bases from V and 6 bases from J, the junction contained 9 bases not matched to a gene. Germline V gene lookup returns CDR1 MNHEY and CDR2 SVGAGI. The length of the CDR3 is 15 residues.

This sequence joins TRBV24-1 and TRBJ2-4; TRBD1 aligns across 7 bases. The germline CDR1 and CDR2 sequences are KGHDR and SFDVKD. The V and J ends lost 3 bases and 4 bases, in that order; junction bases with no gene match: 8. CDR3 length: 16 amino acids. DNA for the CDR3: TGTGCCACCAGTGATAGTCCCGGCAGGGGGAAAAACATTCAGTACTTC. Residues: CATSDSPGRGKNIQYF.

The chain recombines TRBV28 with TRBJ1-4, with no clear D. CDR1 and CDR2 from the germline V gene are MDHEN and SYDVKM. This CDR3 contains 18 residues. Trimming pared 4 bases from V and 0 bases from J, leaving 18 bases between. The DNA for the CDR3 is TGTGCCAGCAGTTCCACTCAGGCAGTCCTGACAACTAATGAAAAACTGTTTTTT. It translates to CASSSTQAVLTTNEKLFF. The full variable domain, rest sourced from reference TRBV28 and TRBJ1-4, is DVKVTQSSRYLVKRTGEKVFLECVQDMDHENMFWYRQDPGLGLRLIYFSYDVKMKEKGDIPEGYSVSREKKERFSLILESASTNQTSMYLCASSSTQAVLTTNEKLFFGSGTQLSVL.

This clonotype has just one count. The genes are TRBV4-3 and TRBJ1-1, with TRBD1 matching 7 bases. The CDR3 has 16 amino acids. J was trimmed by 3 bases and V by 0 bases; bases with no gene match: 7. The germline CDR1 and CDR2 sequences are LGHNA and YSLEER. The CDR3 region has the DNA TGCGCCAGCAGCCAAGACTGGGGACAGCCTTACACTGAAGCTTTCTTT. Protein sequence: CASSQDWGQPYTEAFF.

The chain employs TRBV12-3 or TRBV12-4 and TRBJ2-7, with a possible D match to TRBD2 (7 bases). Trimming removed 4 bases at V and 3 bases at J, with 13 bases between. The CDR3 totals 14 residues. The CDR3 is CASSSSGGHYEQYF. In DNA form, the CDR3 reads TGTGCCAGCAGTTCCTCCGGGGGGCACTACGAGCAGTACTTC.

This clonotype has only a few counts. The chain recombines TRBV15 with TRBJ2-1; 11 bases line up with TRBD2. Germline loops: CDR1 LNHNV, CDR2 YYDKDF (reference sequence). With 5 bases clipped from V and 2 bases from J, the junction kept 5 bases outside the gene matches. This CDR3 is built from 16 residues. CDR3 protein: CATSRSSGGAYNEQFF. The CDR3 coding sequence is TGTGCCACCAGCCGGAGTAGCGGGGGGGCCTACAATGAGCAGTTCTTC.

CDR3 loop: CASSSTSGGSYEQYF. Here the CDR3 DNA reads TGTGCCAGCAGTTCGACTAGCGGGGGATCCTACGAGCAGTACTTC. This chain joins TRBV27 and TRBJ2-7, with 12 bases that match TRBD2. The CDR3 consists of 15 residues. Looked up from germline, CDR1 is MNHEY and CDR2 is SMNVEV (reference sequence). J lost 1 base, V lost 4 bases, and 2 bases had no gene match.